The 14 T cell receptor beta chains below come from one sample, sequenced in a study of Ad26.COV2.S vaccination and SARS-CoV-2 variants. Treatment meaning: about 20 received Ad26.COV2.S at low or high dose, single or two shots; about 5 received placebo; per-sample allocation not given. Sampling was performed 63 days after the first vaccine or placebo injection. Clones were read by immunoSEQ multiplex PCR, and TCRdb kept only the in-frame ones, dropping some. The table has a few hundred thousand clones, around 86% seen once. The source material was peripheral blood, sampled in a trial of Ad26.COV2.S vaccine versus placebo. The receptors originated from a person between 18 and 65 years old who received the Ad26.COV2.S COVID-19 vaccine or a placebo.

J is TRBJ2-7 and V is TRBV2; D is unclear. Germline V gives CDR1 SNHLY, CDR2 FYNNEI. The V end lost 7 bases, the J end lost 0 bases, and 16 bases lay between the germline ends. This CDR3 contains 15 residues. CDR3 residues: CASTRVAGSSYEQYF. The CDR3 bases are TGTGCCAGCACCCGGGTAGCTGGAAGCTCCTACGAGCAGTACTTC.

This chain connects TRBV19 to TRBJ2-2; the D gene is possibly TRBD2 (6 bases). V lost 10 bases, J lost 3 bases, and 24 bases lay in between. This CDR3 comprises 17 residues. Germline CDR1 and CDR2: LNHDA and SQIVND (reference sequence). CDR3 coding DNA: TGTGCCACTTCCCGGGGGACGGAGGGGACGTACACCGGGGAGCTGTTTTTT. This gives the protein CATSRGTEGTYTGELFF.

J is TRBJ2-3 and V is TRBV5-6, with TRBD2 matching over 13 bases. The CDR3 has 16 residues. V lost 4 bases and J lost 6; bases outside the gene matches: 8. Per germline, CDR1 SGHDT and CDR2 YYEEEE. DNA of the CDR3: TGTGCCAGCAGCCCCCCGACTAGCGGGGGGCCGGATACGCAGTATTTT. Translated, it gives CASSPPTSGGPDTQYF.

The CDR3 coding sequence is TGTGCCAGCAGTCTCGGACTAGCGGGGGGTCAAGAGACCCAGTACTTC. Translation gives CASSLGLAGGQETQYF. The rearrangement uses TRBV27 and TRBJ2-5; 14 bases are shared with TRBD2. Germline assignment: CDR1 MNHEY and CDR2 SMNVEV (reference sequence). V shed 5 bases and J 2 bases; nucleotides not matched to a gene: 4. The CDR3 loop spans 16 amino acids.

The rearrangement uses TRBV6-6 and TRBJ1-2; TRBD1 aligns across 7 bases. CDR3 size: 14 residues. CDR1 and CDR2 (germline): MNHNY, SVGAGI (reference sequence). Trimming cost V 7 bases and J 4 bases; bases outside gene matches: 9. Written as DNA, the CDR3 is TGTGCCAGCACTCATGGAGACAGGGCCTATGGCTACACCTTC. Its protein is CASTHGDRAYGYTF.

V usage is TRBV7-9 and J usage is TRBJ1-2, with D hard to call. The V gene's germline CDR1 is SEHNR and CDR2 FQNEAQ (reference sequence). Trimming shortened V by 5 bases and J by 4 bases, and 17 bases separated the two germline ends. The CDR3 consists of 15 residues. The CDR3 DNA reads TGTGCCAGCAGCGAGGTAGGAAGACATCTCTATGGCTACACCTTC. Translation: CASSEVGRHLYGYTF.

The V and J genes are TRBV4-1 and TRBJ2-7; tentative D call: TRBD2 (7 bases). Germline V gives CDR1 MGHRA, CDR2 YSYEKL. Trimming left V 5 bases short and J 0 bases short, with 17 bases between. CDR3 length: 16 residues. The CDR3 is CASSLTTGRDSYEQYF. CDR3 nucleotide sequence: TGCGCCAGCAGCTTAACAACAGGGAGGGACTCCTACGAGCAGTACTTC.

V gene TRBV7-6 combines with J gene TRBJ1-2; 11 positions agree with TRBD1. Germline CDR1 is SGHVS and CDR2 is FNYEAQ. This CDR3 region has 16 residues. J lost 6 bases, V lost 0 bases, and 6 bases had no gene match. The CDR3 DNA is TGTGCCAGCAGCTTAGCGATAGGACAGGGGGCGAATGGCTACACCTTC. Protein sequence: CASSLAIGQGANGYTF.

The chain employs TRBV20-1 and TRBJ1-1; no definite D call. CDR1 is DFQATT and CDR2 is SNEGSKA in the germline V gene (reference sequence). CDR3 length equals 11 residues. The V end lost 4 bases, the J end lost 3 bases, and 6 bases lay between the germline ends. CDR3 protein: CSANFYTEAFF. CDR3 DNA: TGCAGTGCTAATTTTTACACTGAAGCTTTCTTT.

This chain connects TRBV4-2 to TRBJ1-1, with D unclear. This CDR3 is built from 14 residues. CDR1 is LGHNA and CDR2 is YNFKEQ in the germline V gene. Between the trimmed V and J ends, which lost 3 bases and 1 base, there was a span of 9 bases. This CDR3 is CASSHYAENTEAFF. CDR3 DNA: TGTGCCAGCAGCCATTATGCAGAGAACACTGAAGCTTTCTTT.

The J gene is TRBJ1-1, the V gene TRBV18, with TRBD1 matching over 8 bases. The germline gives CDR1 KGHSH, CDR2 LQKENI. CDR3 length: 14 residues. V lost 3 bases, J lost 3 bases, and 3 bases stayed unmatched. The CDR3 spells CASSPKTGDTEAFF. CDR3 DNA: TGTGCCAGCTCACCCAAGACAGGGGACACTGAAGCTTTCTTT. Using reference TRBV18 and TRBJ1-1 for the parts outside the CDR3, the full variable domain is NAGVMQNPRHLVRRRGQEARLRCSPMKGHSHVYWYRQLPEEGLKFMVYLQKENIIDESGMPKERFSAEFPKEGPSILRIQQVVRGDSAAYFCASSPKTGDTEAFFGQGTRLTVV.

This clone is a singleton in its sample. J is TRBJ2-3 and V is TRBV7-8; TRBD1 matches at 7 bases. J was trimmed by 4 bases and V by 5 bases; bases with no gene match: 12. The germline V gene encodes CDR1 SGHVS and CDR2 FQNEAQ. This CDR3 contains 16 residues. The CDR3 spells CASSPVPGTASDTQYF. CDR3 DNA: TGTGCCAGCAGCCCTGTCCCCGGGACAGCTTCAGATACGCAGTATTTT.

The rearrangement uses TRBV5-1 and TRBJ1-1; D is uncertain. This CDR3 spans 14 amino acids. Germline V lookup: CDR1 SGHRS, CDR2 YFSETQ. V was cut by 0 bases and J by 6 bases, with 12 bases left in between. CDR3 loop: CASSLELGSAEAFF. The CDR3, as DNA: TGCGCCAGCAGCTTGGAGCTGGGCAGTGCTGAAGCTTTCTTT.

The chain couples TRBV7-9 to TRBJ2-3, with 7 bases identical to TRBD2. After removal of 1 base from V and 0 bases from J, the junction contained 4 bases not matched to a gene. In germline, CDR1 is SEHNR, CDR2 FQNEAQ (reference sequence). This CDR3 has 16 residues. This CDR3 reads CASSLVASGSTDTQYF. In DNA form, the CDR3 reads TGTGCCAGCAGCTTAGTGGCTAGCGGTAGCACAGATACGCAGTATTTT.